The T cell receptor (beta chain) described here comes from a study of long-term antiretroviral therapy in people with HIV. immunoSEQ v3.0 was run at survey level. Generated by immunoSEQ multiplex PCR, the TCRdb table keeps only in-frame clones and is missing some. The data contain roughly 30,000 clones, roughly 84% of them singletons. United States facilities provided treatment to all participants with HIV. CDR3 length: 15 amino acids. Germline CDR1 is SGDLS and CDR2 is YYNGEE. V lost 4 bases and J 8 bases, leaving 21 bases between the germline ends. This chain uses TRBV9 with TRBJ1-2; perhaps TRBD1 as D (6 bases). The sample in question was unsorted PBMCs, obtained about 2.7 years after starting antiretroviral therapy. The clonotype originates from a man in his thirties or forties with HIV. The CDR3 DNA reads as TGTGCCAGCAGCAAGGGGGGCAGCGGCCACCTGGGCTACACCTTC. Translation gives CASSKGGSGHLGYTF.